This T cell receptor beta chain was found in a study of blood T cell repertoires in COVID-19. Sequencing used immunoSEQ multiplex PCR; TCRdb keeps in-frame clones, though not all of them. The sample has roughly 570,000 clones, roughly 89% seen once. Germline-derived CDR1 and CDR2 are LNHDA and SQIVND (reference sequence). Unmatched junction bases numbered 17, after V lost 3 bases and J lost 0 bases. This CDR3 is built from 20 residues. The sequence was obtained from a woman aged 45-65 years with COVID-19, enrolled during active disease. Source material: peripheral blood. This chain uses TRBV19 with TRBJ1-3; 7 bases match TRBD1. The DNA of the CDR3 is TGTGCCAGTAGTATTATGGGACAGCTAGGACGAACTTTCTCTGGAAACACCATATATTTT. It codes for CASSIMGQLGRTFSGNTIYF.